Below are 13 T cell receptor beta chains sequenced from a single sample in a study of T-cell memory formation after mild COVID-19. TCRdb reprocessed the 5' RACE reads via MiXCR and lists one record per CDR3 protein. The table has under 400,000 distinct CDR3 sequences, over 25% seen once. Sequencing used PBMCs or a T cell subset sorted from them (not recorded which). These receptors all stem from an adult woman who had mild COVID-19 (a few samples of this study predate the infection). Cell type and time point are not known.

This chain connects TRBV3-1 to TRBJ2-7; D remains unclear. There are 14 residues in the CDR3. The germline V and J ends were trimmed by 0 bases and 2 bases, with 8 bases remaining between them. Looked up from germline, CDR1 is LGHDT and CDR2 is YNNKEL (reference sequence). The CDR3 spells CASSQDWVTYEQYF. The CDR3, as DNA: TGTGCCAGCAGCCAAGATTGGGTTACCTACGAGCAGTACTTC.

About this clonotype: A read error may account for a junction end that differs from germline. The chain has TRBV4-1 and TRBJ2-5; the match to TRBD2 covers 7 bases. The germline gives CDR1 MGHRA, CDR2 YSYEKL. This CDR3 has 15 residues. CDR3 nucleotide sequence: TGCGCCAGCAGCCAAGTGCTAGCGGTTCAAGAGACCCATTACTTC. Protein product: CASSQVLAVQETHYF.

This clonotype was found a few times. The J gene is TRBJ1-2, the V gene TRBV3-1; D is ambiguous. The CDR3 length is 11 residues. V dropped 3 bases and J dropped 8 bases, with 7 bases sitting between them. Germline CDR1 is LGHDT and CDR2 is YNNKEL (reference sequence). The CDR3 sequence: CASSQGSGYTF. CDR3 in DNA: TGTGCCAGCAGCCAGGGATCCGGCTACACCTTC. The full variable domain, with the rest looked up from reference TRBV3-1 and TRBJ1-2, is DTAVSQTPKYLVTQMGNDKSIKCEQNLGHDTMYWYKQDSKKFLKIMFSYNNKELIINETVPNRFSPKSPDKAHLNLHINSLELGDSAVYFCASSQGSGYTFGSGTRLTVV.

This chain connects TRBV4-2 to TRBJ2-1; no clear D gene. Germline V gene sequence: CDR1 LGHNA, CDR2 YNFKEQ. The CDR3 contains 17 residues. V lost 0 bases, J lost 1 base, and 13 bases lay in between. In DNA, the CDR3 is TGTGCCAGCAGCCAAGATCTGGCATTCGGGTCCTACAATGAGCAGTTCTTC. Translating it yields CASSQDLAFGSYNEQFF.

This clonotype showed up many times. The chain combines TRBV6-1 with TRBJ2-7; TRBD2 agrees at 8 bases. V lost 7 bases to trimming and J lost 4 bases; unmatched junction nucleotides: 9. The CDR3 runs to 14 residues. Germline loops: CDR1 MNHNS, CDR2 SASEGT. The CDR3 DNA is TGTGCCAGCACGGTTGAGGCGGGGGGTTACGAGCAGTACTTC. Its translation: CASTVEAGGYEQYF.

The rearrangement uses TRBV7-6 and TRBJ2-3; TRBD2 might be the D (6 bases). The CDR3 totals 14 residues. Per the germline V gene, CDR1 is SGHVS and CDR2 is FNYEAQ. Trimming pared 2 bases from V and 5 bases from J, leaving 11 bases between. CDR3 sequence reads: CASSLWVGGDTQYF. CDR3 bases: TGTGCCAGCAGCTTATGGGTGGGGGGAGATACGCAGTATTTT.

This clonotype has more than one count but fewer than ten. The V and J genes are TRBV29-1 and TRBJ2-7; tentative D call: TRBD1 (5 bases). CDR1 is SQVTM and CDR2 is ANQGSEA in the germline V gene. Trimming cost V 7 bases and J 2 bases, with 21 bases left between them. This CDR3 has 15 residues. The CDR3 DNA sequence: TGCAGCGCCACGAAAGGAATTGGACAAGCCTACGAGCAGTACTTC. This sequence encodes CSATKGIGQAYEQYF.

This clonotype was recorded a few times. V is TRBV19 and J is TRBJ2-1; 14 nucleotides align to TRBD2. The CDR3 extends over 17 amino acids. Germline CDR1 LNHDA, CDR2 SQIVND (reference sequence). J was trimmed by 0 bases and V by 7 bases; bases with no gene match: 5. The CDR3 region has the DNA TGTGCCAGTACCCCAGGGACTAGCGGGAGCTCCTACAATGAGCAGTTCTTC. Its translation: CASTPGTSGSSYNEQFF.

The chain employs TRBV6-6 and TRBJ2-3, with TRBD2 identical over 14 bases. Per the germline V gene, CDR1 is MNHNY and CDR2 is SVGAGI (reference sequence). V trimming: 5 bases; J trimming: 2 bases; junction bases outside the gene matches: 15. The CDR3 runs 20 residues. CDR3 sequence reads: CASSRPTSGGGTLPTDTQYF. The CDR3, as DNA: TGTGCCAGCAGTCGACCGACTAGCGGGGGGGGGACTCTACCCACAGATACGCAGTATTTT.

V gene TRBV11-2 combines with J gene TRBJ1-2; tentative D call: TRBD1 (5 bases). The CDR3 is 13 residues long. Germline V gene data show CDR1 as SGHAT and CDR2 as FQNNGV. Trimming shortened V by 5 bases and J by 5 bases, and 12 bases separated the two germline ends. Here the CDR3 DNA reads TGTGCCAGCAGCCACGACAGCGGTTATGGCTACACCTTC. Residues: CASSHDSGYGYTF.

This clonotype has only a few counts. The rearrangement links TRBV4-1 to TRBJ1-1; D is ambiguous. Germline V CDR1 and CDR2: MGHRA, YSYEKL. The V and J ends lost 1 base and 3 bases respectively, with 9 bases between them. There are 14 residues in the CDR3. The CDR3 DNA reads as TGCGCCAGCAGCCAAGGGGGTGGGGACACTGAAGCTTTCTTT. Protein sequence: CASSQGGGDTEAFF.

This clonotype has a handful of counts. The V gene is TRBV12-3 or TRBV12-4, the J gene TRBJ2-1; 7 nucleotides line up with TRBD1. This CDR3 is 15 amino acids long. Losses at the gene ends were 6 bases for V and 4 bases for J; bases not matched to a gene: 9. This chain's CDR3 is CASSPPTGMYNEQFF. The CDR3 bases are TGTGCCAGCAGCCCACCGACAGGGATGTACAATGAGCAGTTCTTC.

This clonotype showed up just a few times. J is TRBJ1-1 and V is TRBV4-2, with D tentatively TRBD1 (6 bases). The germline V gene has CDR1 LGHNA and CDR2 YNFKEQ. Between the trimmed V and J ends, which lost 0 bases and 10 bases, there was a span of 21 bases. There are 16 residues in the CDR3. The CDR3 DNA sequence: TGTGCCAGCAGCCAAGAAGGGGGTCAGGGAAGTTTAGGAGCTTTCTTT. It is translated as CASSQEGGQGSLGAFF.